Presented here are 19 T cell receptor beta chains from one specimen sequenced in a study of blood T cells in healthy people across ages (dated by TCRdb to about 2015). The method behind the library was 5' RACE. A second roughly 7 to 11 cycle PCR used a sample-barcoded 5' primer and a J-beta primer mix. Starting from the raw public reads, TCRdb applied fastp trimming at Q25, assembled clones with MiXCR and retained in-frame beta chains. CDR3 protein sequences are deduplicated, and each keeps its most common genes and DNA. In all, the sample holds some 1.8 million distinct CDR3 sequences, and about two fifths of those were seen once. The ten largest clones represent about 21% of the sample. The sequencing input was blood. The receptors originated from a human donor in good health.

Of note for this clonotype: At one of its ends the junction is not consistent with the germline gene, which may arise from a read error. The chain recombines TRBV7-2 with TRBJ1-6; D remains unclear. The germline gives CDR1 SGHTA, CDR2 FQGNSA. This CDR3 has 17 amino acids. CDR3 sequence reads: CGSSHRLQSSYNSPLHF. The CDR3 DNA is TGTGGCAGCAGCCATAGGCTCCAGAGCTCCTATAATTCACCCCTCCACTTT.

This clonotype was observed a few times. V usage is TRBV30 and J usage is TRBJ2-4; D not certain. CDR3 length equals 11 residues. Germline V lookup: CDR1 GTSNPN, CDR2 SVGIG (reference sequence). Trimming left V 1 base short and J 10 bases short, with 8 bases between. CDR3 sequence reads: CAWSDTVIQYF. The CDR3 bases are TGTGCCTGGAGTGATACGGTAATTCAGTACTTC.

This clonotype has at least ten counts. The chain combines TRBV15 with TRBJ2-1, with 7 bases fitting TRBD1. Germline V CDR1 and CDR2: LNHNV, YYDKDF (reference sequence). The CDR3 totals 15 residues. After removal of 0 bases from V and 2 bases from J, the junction contained 1 base not matched to a gene. The CDR3 reads CATSRDRGPYNEQFF. CDR3 sequence (DNA): TGTGCCACCAGCAGAGATAGGGGGCCCTACAATGAGCAGTTCTTC.

The CDR3 spells CASSFGQGTNTIYF. CDR3 coding DNA: TGTGCCAGCAGTTTCGGACAGGGAACCAACACCATATATTTT. The J gene is TRBJ1-3, the V gene TRBV12-3 or TRBV12-4, with 8 bases identical to TRBD1. The CDR3 contains 14 residues. J was trimmed by 7 bases and V by 3 bases; bases with no gene match: 5.

This chain uses TRBV7-2 with TRBJ2-2; tentatively, D is TRBD2 (7 bases). V was clipped by 3 bases and J by 0 bases, with 11 bases between them. Germline V gives CDR1 SGHTA, CDR2 FQGNSA. The CDR3 is made up of 16 amino acids. The CDR3, as DNA: TGTGCCAGCAGCTTTAGGGGGGGCCCGAACACCGGGGAGCTGTTTTTT. Translation gives CASSFRGGPNTGELFF. Using reference TRBV7-2 and TRBJ2-2 for the parts outside the CDR3, the full variable domain is GAGVSQSPSNKVTEKGKDVELRCDPISGHTALYWYRQSLGQGLEFLIYFQGNSAPDKSGLPSDRFSAERTGGSVSTLTIQRTQQEDSAVYLCASSFRGGPNTGELFFGEGSRLTVL.

This clonotype was detected a few times. This rearrangement joins TRBV11-2 to TRBJ2-5; a possible D gene is TRBD2 (5 bases). The germline V gene encodes CDR1 SGHAT and CDR2 FQNNGV. CDR3 size: 15 residues. V was pared by 1 base and J by 4 bases, with 13 bases between. The CDR3 DNA sequence: TGTGCCAGCAGCTTAGGTGCAGCTGAGGGAGAGACCCAGTACTTC. Translated: CASSLGAAEGETQYF.

V is TRBV7-9 and J is TRBJ2-7; possible D gene TRBD2, 5 bases. CDR3 length: 13 residues. Per germline, CDR1 SEHNR and CDR2 FQNEAQ (reference sequence). Trimming took off 3 bases at V and 9 bases at J, with 15 bases between the two ends. The CDR3 protein is CASSLEVVAMQYF. The DNA for the CDR3 is TGTGCCAGCAGCTTGGAGGTCGTGGCCATGCAGTACTTC.

This clonotype was picked up a small number of times. The V and J genes are TRBV11-2 and TRBJ2-1, with D uncertain. The CDR3 sequence is 13 residues long. In germline, CDR1 is SGHAT, CDR2 FQNNGV. V was cut by 5 bases and J by 8 bases, with 13 bases left in between. CDR3 nucleotides: TGTGCCAGCAGCCCCCCCCCTTTGGATGAGCAGTTCTTC. This sequence encodes CASSPPPLDEQFF.

The chain carries TRBV9 and TRBJ2-3; 8 bases agree with TRBD2. Per germline, CDR1 SGDLS and CDR2 YYNGEE. The CDR3 has 15 amino acids. Losses at the gene ends were 7 bases for V and 2 bases for J; bases not matched to a gene: 9. This CDR3 is CASSTGGGPTDTQYF. The CDR3 DNA follows: TGTGCCAGCTCCACCGGGGGGGGGCCCACAGATACGCAGTATTTT.

The CDR3 nucleotides are TGCGCCAGCAGCCAGGATCGTTGGCAGCCCCAGCATTTT. This translates into CASSQDRWQPQHF. V is TRBV4-3 and J is TRBJ1-5, with D uncertain. The germline CDR1 and CDR2 sequences are LGHNA and YSLEER. The CDR3 loop spans 13 amino acids. Trimming stripped 3 bases from V and 7 bases from J, with 10 bases between.

This clonotype showed up many times. The CDR3 loop reads CASSLSGGHEQFF. In DNA, the CDR3 is TGTGCCAGCAGCTTATCGGGGGGCCATGAGCAGTTCTTC. J is TRBJ2-1 and V is TRBV7-8, with D perhaps matching TRBD2 (7 bases). Germline V gives CDR1 SGHVS, CDR2 FQNEAQ. Trimming stripped 2 bases from V and 8 bases from J, with 10 bases between. The CDR3 totals 13 residues. The full variable domain, in which reference TRBV7-8 and TRBJ2-1 provide the parts outside the CDR3, is GAGVSQSPRYKVAKRGQDVALRCDPISGHVSLFWYQQALGQGPEFLTYFQNEAQLDKSGLPSDRFFAERPEGSVSTLKIQRTQQEDSAVYLCASSLSGGHEQFFGPGTRLTVL.

The rearrangement joins TRBV4-3 to TRBJ2-3, with TRBD2 matching over 11 bases. Looked up from germline, CDR1 is LGHNA and CDR2 is YSLEER. This CDR3 spans 18 amino acids. Germline trimming cut 0 bases from V and 0 bases from J; bases unmatched to any gene: 5. Here the CDR3 DNA reads TGCGCCAGCAGCCAAGAGACTAGCGGGGCCCTCAGCACAGATACGCAGTATTTT. Amino acid sequence: CASSQETSGALSTDTQYF.

This clonotype was observed a handful of times. V usage is TRBV6-1 and J usage is TRBJ1-4, with 12 nucleotides matching TRBD1. The CDR3 totals 18 residues. The V gene's germline CDR1 is MNHNS and CDR2 SASEGT. V lost 5 bases to trimming and J lost 8 bases; unmatched junction nucleotides: 15. CDR3 in amino acids: CASSLLRGQGAKLEKLFF. In nucleotides, the CDR3 is TGTGCCAGCAGTCTCCTGAGGGGACAGGGGGCGAAGCTGGAAAAACTGTTTTTT.

The CDR3 sequence is CATSDPSVGVAGELFF. Written as DNA, the CDR3 is TGTGCCACCAGTGATCCCTCCGTGGGTGTTGCCGGGGAGCTGTTTTTT. The chain employs TRBV24-1 and TRBJ2-2; no clear D gene. This CDR3 is 16 amino acids long. Germline V gene data show CDR1 as KGHDR and CDR2 as SFDVKD. Trimming stripped 3 bases from V and 6 bases from J, with 16 bases between.

The chain links TRBV7-3 to TRBJ1-1; possibly TRBD1 for D (5 bases). CDR1 is SGHTA, CDR2 FQGTGA, per germline. This CDR3 has 12 residues. V lost 4 bases to trimming and J lost 10 bases, with 13 bases between them. The CDR3 protein is CASSSPGTPAFF. For the CDR3, the DNA is TGTGCCAGCAGCTCCCCGGGGACTCCAGCTTTCTTT.

This rearrangement joins TRBV6-2 or TRBV6-3 to TRBJ2-7; 8 bases line up with TRBD1. There are 15 residues in the CDR3. Germline V gene sequence: CDR1 MNHEY, CDR2 SVGEGT. With 7 bases clipped from V and 0 bases from J, the junction kept 8 bases outside the gene matches. DNA for the CDR3: TGTGCCAGCACTACAGGGGGATACAGCTCCTACGAGCAGTACTTC. Its protein product is CASTTGGYSSYEQYF.

This clonotype was observed a handful of times. This chain connects TRBV19 to TRBJ1-2; TRBD1 is a possible D gene (5 bases). The CDR3 is made up of 14 amino acids. Looked up from germline, CDR1 is LNHDA and CDR2 is SQIVND (reference sequence). The V gene lost 6 bases and the J gene lost 5 bases, with 16 bases spanning the gap. The CDR3: CASSQGRMGYGYTF. Written as DNA, the CDR3 is TGTGCCAGTAGCCAGGGACGGATGGGATATGGCTACACCTTC.

The CDR3 sequence: CASSHSAGGIGQFF. In nucleotides, the CDR3 is TGTGCCAGCAGCCATTCGGCCGGAGGCATTGGGCAGTTCTTC. J is TRBJ2-1 and V is TRBV12-3 or TRBV12-4, with TRBD2 as a possible D gene (5 bases). Trimming removed 6 bases from V and 12 bases from J, with 21 bases in between. There are 14 residues in the CDR3.

Comment on this clonotype: Germline is not matched at one junction end, which may reflect a read error. The chain combines TRBV15 with TRBJ2-5, with unresolved D. CDR1 and CDR2 from the germline V gene are LNHNV and YYDKDF (reference sequence). This CDR3 is built from 14 residues. This chain's CDR3 is CATGRDFRLETQYF. The CDR3 DNA follows: TGTGCCACCGGCAGAGATTTTAGGTTGGAGACCCAGTACTTC.